What follows describes a single TCR beta chain. Its matching antigen is unknown. This specimen comes from a study of T cell responses to AZD1222 COVID-19 vaccine. Method: immunoSEQ multiplex PCR; TCRdb's copy keeps in-frame clones and lacks some. The sample has over 50,000 clones; about 89% are singletons. Whole-study results and caveats: Unmutated variant regions reportedly attract nearly half of all spike-specific TCRs. In all cases, repertoires were sampled only after the peak T cell response. White British people made up most donors, females outnumbered males, and clonal diversity was possibly underestimated.

Source: peripheral blood, taken 28 days after the second AZD1222 dose. This clonotype was obtained from an adult who received the AZD1222 COVID-19 vaccine.

CDR3 sequence (DNA): TGTGCCACCCTAGACAGGGGCAGGAACACTGAAGCTTTCTTT. Its translation is CATLDRGRNTEAFF. The chain couples TRBV6-5 to TRBJ1-1, with 8 bases aligning to TRBD1. The CDR3 is 14 amino acids. Germline V gives CDR1 MNHEY, CDR2 SVGAGI. J gave up 1 base and V 10 bases, and 8 bases lay outside the gene matches.